What follows are 27 T cell receptor beta chains derived from one specimen sequenced in a study of blood T cell repertoires in COVID-19. Only in-frame clones appear in the TCRdb table, and some are missing; sequencing was by immunoSEQ multiplex PCR. This sample has 160,000 or so clones, with 70% to 90% found just once. The specimen was peripheral blood. The source is a man aged 40-55 years with acute or convalescent COVID-19.

V and J are TRBV7-3 and TRBJ1-1, with D perhaps TRBD1 (5 bases). CDR1 SGHTA and CDR2 FQGTGA come from the germline V gene. The V end was cut by 5 bases, the J end by 3 bases, with 22 bases between. This CDR3 is 17 amino acids long. CDR3 region: CASSPIPGRDVHTEAFF. CDR3 DNA: TGTGCCAGCAGCCCAATCCCCGGGCGGGACGTCCACACTGAAGCTTTCTTT.

This clone was detected only once. The gene calls are TRBV9 and TRBJ2-7; 8 bases line up with TRBD1. V dropped 4 bases and J dropped 4; count of bases not matched to a gene: 10. Germline V gene sequence: CDR1 SGDLS, CDR2 YYNGEE. The CDR3 covers 15 residues. The CDR3, as DNA: TGTGCCAGCAGCCCTCGGACAGGGATGATGTACGAGCAGTACTTC. Its translation is CASSPRTGMMYEQYF. Drawing the rest from reference TRBV9 and TRBJ2-7, the complete variable domain is DSGVTQTPKHLITATGQRVTLRCSPRSGDLSVYWYQQSLDQGLQFLIQYYNGEERAKGNILERFSAQQFPDLHSELNLSSLELGDSALYFCASSPRTGMMYEQYFGPGTRLTVT.

V and J are TRBV11-2 and TRBJ2-1, with TRBD1 identical over 9 bases. This CDR3 has 16 amino acids. Losses at the gene ends were 1 base for V and 8 bases for J; bases not matched to a gene: 9. Germline values: CDR1 SGHAT, CDR2 FQNNGV. CDR3 nucleotide sequence: TGTGCCAGCAGCTTAGTAGGATCGGACAGGGGCGATGAGCAGTTCTTC. Translated, it gives CASSLVGSDRGDEQFF.

The J gene is TRBJ1-1, the V gene TRBV9; TRBD1 agrees at 7 bases. The CDR3 is made up of 14 amino acids. Unmatched junction bases numbered 6, after V lost 2 bases and J lost 5 bases. Germline values: CDR1 SGDLS, CDR2 YYNGEE. The CDR3 is CASSVTGERTEAFF. The CDR3 DNA is TGTGCCAGCAGCGTTACAGGGGAAAGGACTGAAGCTTTCTTT.

The chain employs TRBV7-2 and TRBJ2-3; 11 bases are shared with TRBD1. After removal of 4 bases from V and 4 bases from J, the junction contained 7 bases not matched to a gene. CDR3 size: 16 residues. Germline CDR1 and CDR2: SGHTA and FQGNSA. The CDR3 DNA sequence: TGTGCCAGCAGCTATCTTGGGACAGGGGGTCCAGATACGCAGTATTTT. It is translated as CASSYLGTGGPDTQYF. Using reference TRBV7-2 and TRBJ2-3 for the parts outside the CDR3, the full variable domain is GAGVSQSPSNKVTEKGKDVELRCDPISGHTALYWYRQSLGQGLEFLIYFQGNSAPDKSGLPSDRFSAERTGGSVSTLTIQRTQQEDSAVYLCASSYLGTGGPDTQYFGPGTRLTVL.

This chain uses TRBV6-2 or TRBV6-3 with TRBJ1-5; 9 positions match TRBD1. Germline lookup yields CDR1 MNHEY and CDR2 SVGEGT. Losses at the gene ends were 0 bases for V and 5 bases for J; bases not matched to a gene: 8. CDR3 length: 17 amino acids. This chain's CDR3 is CASSYSIGDRGDQPQHF. The CDR3 DNA follows: TGTGCCAGCAGTTACTCGATAGGCGACAGGGGGGATCAGCCCCAGCATTTT.

The rearrangement uses TRBV7-2 and TRBJ2-3; maybe TRBD2 (7 bases). V lost 8 bases and J lost 2, with 11 bases in between. The CDR3 is 13 amino acids. Germline V gene lookup returns CDR1 SGHTA and CDR2 FQGNSA. The CDR3 DNA sequence: TGTGCCAGCCGAGGGGGGGCCACAGATACGCAGTATTTT. Residues: CASRGGATDTQYF.

The genes are TRBV5-5 and TRBJ2-2; 8 bases map to TRBD2. Germline V gene data show CDR1 as SGHKS and CDR2 as YYEKEE (reference sequence). The CDR3 contains 16 residues. Unmatched junction bases numbered 5, after V lost 0 bases and J lost 4 bases. Here the CDR3 reads CASSLALGLATGELFF. DNA of the CDR3: TGTGCCAGCAGCTTGGCCCTAGGACTAGCCACCGGGGAGCTGTTTTTT.

The rearrangement links TRBV19 to TRBJ2-7; D perhaps matches TRBD1 (6 bases). The germline V and J ends were trimmed by 3 bases and 5 bases, with 14 bases remaining between them. Per the germline V gene, CDR1 is LNHDA and CDR2 is SQIVND (reference sequence). The CDR3 contains 14 residues. The CDR3: CASSIRRGSHEQYF. As DNA, the CDR3 is TGTGCCAGTAGTATTCGCAGGGGTAGCCACGAGCAGTACTTC. Drawing the rest from reference TRBV19 and TRBJ2-7, the complete variable domain is DGGITQSPKYLFRKEGQNVTLSCEQNLNHDAMYWYRQDPGQGLRLIYYSQIVNDFQKGDIAEGYSVSREKKESFPLTVTSAQKNPTAFYLCASSIRRGSHEQYFGPGTRLTVT.

V and J are TRBV29-1 and TRBJ1-2; 8 nucleotides match TRBD1. Germline CDR1 and CDR2: SQVTM and ANQGSEA. The V gene end was trimmed by 4 bases and the J gene end by 8 bases; junction bases not matched to a gene: 3. The CDR3 is made up of 11 amino acids. CDR3 nucleotides: TGCAGCGTTGCTACAGGGGGAGGCTACACCTTC. This translates into CSVATGGGYTF.

The genes are TRBV18 and TRBJ1-4; TRBD1 might be the D (5 bases). With 3 bases removed from V and 3 bases from J, the gap between germline ends came to 8 bases. CDR3 length: 14 amino acids. Looked up from germline, CDR1 is KGHSH and CDR2 is LQKENI. CDR3 sequence reads: CASSPREANEKLFF. In DNA form, the CDR3 reads TGTGCCAGCTCACCCAGGGAGGCTAATGAAAAACTGTTTTTT.

This chain joins TRBV18 and TRBJ2-3; D gene ambiguous. CDR3 length equals 13 residues. CDR1 KGHSH and CDR2 LQKENI come from the germline V gene. V was trimmed by 3 bases and J by 7 bases, leaving 11 bases between them. Here the CDR3 reads CASSPASRNTQYF. The DNA for the CDR3 is TGTGCCAGCTCACCGGCTAGTCGAAATACGCAGTATTTT.

The chain carries TRBV5-1 and TRBJ1-1; no firm D call. Germline CDR1 reads SGHRS; CDR2 reads YFSETQ. This CDR3 is built from 14 residues. The V and J ends lost 4 bases and 0 bases respectively, with 10 bases between them. CDR3 bases: TGCGCCAGCAGCAATCCCGGGGTGAACACTGAAGCTTTCTTT. It specifies CASSNPGVNTEAFF.

J is TRBJ2-1 and V is TRBV7-2; TRBD2 is a possible D gene (6 bases). This CDR3 is built from 15 residues. Germline loops: CDR1 SGHTA, CDR2 FQGNSA. V lost 3 bases and J lost 4, with 13 bases in between. CDR3 sequence reads: CASSLIGSGYNEQFF. The CDR3, as DNA: TGTGCCAGCAGCTTGATAGGTAGCGGTTACAATGAGCAGTTCTTC.

The V and J genes are TRBV5-1 and TRBJ2-5; 8 bases match TRBD2. There are 17 residues in the CDR3. J was trimmed by 3 bases and V by 3 bases; bases with no gene match: 13. Per germline, CDR1 SGHRS and CDR2 YFSETQ. CDR3 loop: CASSSPGGGRFEETQYF. Here the CDR3 DNA reads TGCGCCAGCAGCTCGCCCGGGGGGGGCCGGTTTGAAGAGACCCAGTACTTC.

The J gene is TRBJ1-5, the V gene TRBV2; 8 nucleotides align to TRBD1. The J segment lost 5 bases and the V segment lost 6 bases, leaving 6 bases of the junction unmatched. In germline, CDR1 is SNHLY, CDR2 FYNNEI. CDR3 length: 14 residues. This chain's CDR3 is CASRGTGKHQPQHF. Written as DNA, the CDR3 is TGTGCCAGCAGGGGGACAGGAAAACATCAGCCCCAGCATTTT.

CDR3 sequence reads: CASSIGTGGPYGYTF. CDR3 sequence (DNA): TGTGCCAGTAGTATAGGGACAGGGGGACCTTACGGCTACACCTTC. The chain recombines TRBV19 with TRBJ1-2; 10 bases align to TRBD1. Germline V gives CDR1 LNHDA, CDR2 SQIVND (reference sequence). V gave up 1 base and J gave up 8 bases; unmatched junction bases: 7. The CDR3 loop spans 15 amino acids.

V is TRBV11-2 and J is TRBJ2-1; 7 bases agree with TRBD2. There are 18 residues in the CDR3. Per the germline V gene, CDR1 is SGHAT and CDR2 is FQNNGV. V dropped 2 bases and J dropped 6; count of bases not matched to a gene: 16. The CDR3 DNA reads TGTGCCAGCAGCTTATCTGCGGGGACTACCGGGCGTGGCAATGAGCAGTTCTTC. Translation gives CASSLSAGTTGRGNEQFF.

The chain carries TRBV9 and TRBJ1-1, with D tentatively TRBD1 (6 bases). Germline values: CDR1 SGDLS, CDR2 YYNGEE. This CDR3 spans 17 amino acids. V was clipped by 1 base and J by 0 bases, with 16 bases between them. CDR3 sequence: CASSVRAEQGLNTEAFF. As DNA, the CDR3 is TGTGCCAGCAGCGTAAGGGCAGAACAGGGTTTGAACACTGAAGCTTTCTTT.

The chain employs TRBV12-3 or TRBV12-4 and TRBJ1-2, with 7 bases identical to TRBD1. CDR3 size: 13 residues. V lost 6 bases and J lost 4; bases outside the gene matches: 5. The CDR3 is CASSGTAIYGYTF. For the CDR3, the DNA is TGTGCCAGCAGCGGGACAGCCATCTATGGCTACACCTTC.

CDR3: CAISATTGGNEKLFF. As DNA, the CDR3 is TGTGCCATCAGTGCGACGACAGGGGGCAATGAAAAACTGTTTTTT. This chain links TRBV10-3 with TRBJ1-4, with 10 bases matching TRBD1. There are 15 residues in the CDR3. V trimming: 4 bases; J trimming: 5 bases; junction bases outside the gene matches: 4. CDR1 is ENHRY and CDR2 is SYGVKD in the germline V gene.

This clone was recorded once. The gene calls are TRBV10-2 and TRBJ1-1, with D uncertain. V lost 3 bases and J 10 bases, leaving 18 bases between the germline ends. Per germline, CDR1 WSHSY and CDR2 SAAADI. The CDR3 runs 14 residues. The CDR3 coding sequence is TGCGCCAGCAGTGATTGGCCAGGAGGGTTGGTAGCTTTCTTT. It specifies CASSDWPGGLVAFF.

A word on this clone: An end of the junction does not agree with germline; a read error may underlie this. V gene TRBV11-2 combines with J gene TRBJ2-7; 7 nucleotides match TRBD1. This CDR3 comprises 11 residues. Germline lookup yields CDR1 SGHAT and CDR2 FQNNGV. The chain's CDR3 is CASSLGRGQDF. CDR3 bases: TGTGCCAGCAGCTTGGGCCGAGGACAGGACTTC.

The J gene is TRBJ1-5, the V gene TRBV6-2 or TRBV6-3; possible D gene TRBD1, 5 bases. This CDR3 is 17 amino acids long. Trimming removed 4 bases at V and 4 bases at J, with 20 bases between. CDR1 is MNHEY and CDR2 is SVGEGT in the germline V gene. As DNA, the CDR3 is TGTGCCAGCAGTTCCAGGGATTTCGTGTACGGGAATCAGCCCCAGCATTTT. Encoded protein: CASSSRDFVYGNQPQHF.

Comments on this clone: The identical CDR3 is also encoded by other nucleotide sequences in the sample. The chain is built from TRBV5-1 and TRBJ2-7, with D perhaps matching TRBD1 (6 bases). Germline lookup yields CDR1 SGHRS and CDR2 YFSETQ. The length of the CDR3 is 14 residues. V was pared by 0 bases and J by 1 base, with 8 bases between. The CDR3 DNA sequence: TGCGCCAGCAGCTTGGGAGGGGGATCCTACGAGCAGTACTTC. It specifies CASSLGGGSYEQYF.

This chain joins TRBV5-1 and TRBJ2-5; no firm D call. Trimming removed 0 bases at V and 4 bases at J, with 10 bases between. Looked up from germline, CDR1 is SGHRS and CDR2 is YFSETQ. The CDR3 covers 14 residues. CDR3 protein: CASSLGNPVETQYF. CDR3 DNA: TGCGCCAGCAGCTTGGGAAATCCGGTAGAGACCCAGTACTTC.

The chain links TRBV6-2 or TRBV6-3 to TRBJ2-2; 7 bases agree with TRBD1. V trimming: 6 bases; J trimming: 1 base; junction bases outside the gene matches: 5. Germline V lookup: CDR1 MNHEY, CDR2 SVGEGT. The length of the CDR3 is 15 residues. The CDR3 is CASSPGQKNTGELFF. The CDR3 DNA reads TGTGCCAGCAGCCCGGGACAGAAGAACACCGGGGAGCTGTTTTTT.